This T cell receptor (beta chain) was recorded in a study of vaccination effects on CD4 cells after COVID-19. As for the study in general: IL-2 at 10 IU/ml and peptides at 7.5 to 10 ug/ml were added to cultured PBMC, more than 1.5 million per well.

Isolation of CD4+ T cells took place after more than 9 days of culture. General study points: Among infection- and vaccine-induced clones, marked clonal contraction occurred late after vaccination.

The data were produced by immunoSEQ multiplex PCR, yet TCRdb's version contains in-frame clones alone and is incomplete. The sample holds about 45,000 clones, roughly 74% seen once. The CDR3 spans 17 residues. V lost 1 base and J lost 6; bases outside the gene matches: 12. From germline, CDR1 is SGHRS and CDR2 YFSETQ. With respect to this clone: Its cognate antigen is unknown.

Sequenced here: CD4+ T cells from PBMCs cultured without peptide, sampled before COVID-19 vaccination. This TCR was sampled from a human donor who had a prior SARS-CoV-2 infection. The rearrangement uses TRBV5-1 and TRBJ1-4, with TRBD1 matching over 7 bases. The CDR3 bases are TGCGCCAGCAGCTTGTGGGCAGGGGGGTCTTCGGATGAAAAACTGTTTTTT. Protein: CASSLWAGGSSDEKLFF.